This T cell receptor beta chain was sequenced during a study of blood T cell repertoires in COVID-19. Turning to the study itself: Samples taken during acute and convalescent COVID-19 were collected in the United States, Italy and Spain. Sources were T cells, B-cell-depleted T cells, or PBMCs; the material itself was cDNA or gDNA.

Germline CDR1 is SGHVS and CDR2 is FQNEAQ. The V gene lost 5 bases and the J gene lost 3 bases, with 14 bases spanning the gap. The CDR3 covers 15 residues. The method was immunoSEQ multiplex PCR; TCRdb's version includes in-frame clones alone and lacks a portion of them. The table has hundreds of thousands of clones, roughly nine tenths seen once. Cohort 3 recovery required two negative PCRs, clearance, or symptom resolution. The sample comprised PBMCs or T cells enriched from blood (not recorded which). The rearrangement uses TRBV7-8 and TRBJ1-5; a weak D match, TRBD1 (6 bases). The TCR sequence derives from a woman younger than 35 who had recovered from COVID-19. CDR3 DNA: TGTGCCAGCAGCCTGGAGGGGGGGTTCAATCAGCCCCAGCATTTT. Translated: CASSLEGGFNQPQHF.